This is a list of T cell receptor beta chains from one sample in a study of blood T cell repertoires in COVID-19. Assay used: immunoSEQ multiplex PCR; TCRdb lists only in-frame clones, some missing. The sample carries some 270,000 clones, roughly 86% recorded once. The sample taken for sequencing was PBMCs or T cells enriched from blood (not recorded which). Source of these receptors: a woman aged 60-75 years who had recovered from COVID-19. Each CDR3 is given with its conserved first and last residue. D genes are given only for firm matches. Expanded clones get a size class; other rows say once, few or many, or leave the size out.

j_gene	abundance	d_gene	v_gene	CDR3nt	CDR3aa
TRBJ1-6	NA	NA	TRBV27	TGTGCCAGCAGTTTATGGGCAGACTATAATTCACCCCTCCACTTT	CASSLWADYNSPLHF
TRBJ2-2	NA	TRBD2	TRBV5-4	TGTGCCAGCAGCTTGGAGACTAGCGCCTTCACCGGGGAGCTGTTTTTT	CASSLETSAFTGELFF
TRBJ2-5	NA	NA	TRBV3-1/TRBV3-2	TGTGCCAGCAGCCCTTCGGCGGTAAAAGGAGAGACCCAGTACTTC	CASSPSAVKGETQYF
TRBJ1-2	NA	TRBD1	TRBV5-5	TGTGCCAGCAGTAGAGACGGGACAGGGACCTATGGCTACACCTTC	CASSRDGTGTYGYTF
TRBJ2-7	NA	NA	TRBV24-1	TGTGCCACCAGTGATTCACGCCCTACAGGGAAATACGAGCAGTACTTC	CATSDSRPTGKYEQYF
TRBJ2-1	NA	NA	TRBV11-3	TGTGCCAGCATCAAGGGCGGGATTTACAATGAGCAGTTCTTC	CASIKGGIYNEQFF
TRBJ1-2	NA	TRBD1	TRBV25-1	TGTGCCAGCAGTGACTCGACAGGGGTTTTCTATGGCTACACCTTC	CASSDSTGVFYGYTF
TRBJ1-1	NA	NA	TRBV29-1	TGCAGCGTCCAACGGGGGACCACTGAAGCTTTCTTT	CSVQRGTTEAFF
TRBJ2-4	NA	TRBD2	TRBV27	TGTGCCAGCAGTTTTGGACTAGCGGGTCTTGGGAACATTCAGTACTTC	CASSFGLAGLGNIQYF
TRBJ2-3	NA	TRBD2	TRBV13	TGTGCCAGCAGCCCCCCTCAGGAGGAGCAGGGACTAACAGATACGCAGTATTTT	CASSPPQEEQGLTDTQYF
TRBJ2-7	NA	TRBD2	TRBV6-6	TGTGCCAGCAGTTACTTTAGCGGGAGTGCCGACGAGCAGTACTTC	CASSYFSGSADEQYF
TRBJ2-1	NA	NA	TRBV9	TGTGCCAGCAGCGTAGATTATTTCGTAGCGCAAGATATTAATGAGCAGTTCTTC	CASSVDYFVAQDINEQFF
TRBJ1-1	NA	NA	TRBV11-2	TGTGCCAGCAGCTTAGGTCGAGGCGCAGAAGCTTTCTTT	CASSLGRGAEAFF
TRBJ2-1	few	TRBD2	TRBV7-3	TGTGCCAGCAGCACCACTAGCGGGGGGACTAATGAGCAGTTCTTC	CASSTTSGGTNEQFF
TRBJ1-5	NA	TRBD1	TRBV19	TGTGCCAGTACCTCGACAGGGGGTAGCAATCAGCCCCAGCATTTT	CASTSTGGSNQPQHF
TRBJ2-1	few	TRBD2	TRBV27	TGTGCCAGCAGTTCCCCTAGCGGGAGTGCGAATGAGCAGTTCTTC	CASSSPSGSANEQFF
TRBJ1-2	NA	NA	TRBV3-1/TRBV3-2	TGTGCCAGCAGCCCCGAGACAGTCTATGGCTACACCTTC	CASSPETVYGYTF
TRBJ2-7	NA	NA	TRBV19	TGTGCCAGTAGTATAGAATCGGCAGGGTTCGTTCGCGAGCAGTACTTC	CASSIESAGFVREQYF
TRBJ2-5	NA	NA	TRBV6-5	TGTGCCAGCAGCTCCACCGGGACACAAGAGACCCAGTACTTC	CASSSTGTQETQYF
TRBJ1-1	NA	NA	TRBV12-3/TRBV12-4	TGTGCCAGCAGTTTTACTCTTAACACTGAAGCTTTCTTT	CASSFTLNTEAFF
TRBJ1-2	NA	TRBD1	TRBV5-1	TGCGCCAGCAGCCAGGGGACAGGGGAGGGCTATGGCTACACCTTC	CASSQGTGEGYGYTF
TRBJ1-4	NA	NA	TRBV18	TGTGCCAGCTCTTCTTTAGAGGAAAAACTGTTTTTT	CASSSLEEKLFF
TRBJ1-2	NA	TRBD1	TRBV6-5	TGTGCCAGCAGTTACTGGACAGGGTATAACTATGGCTACACCTTC	CASSYWTGYNYGYTF
TRBJ1-2	NA	TRBD1	TRBV19	TGTGCCACCGCACTCCTTCAGGGACAGGGGAGCTATGGCTACACCTTC	CATALLQGQGSYGYTF
TRBJ2-7	NA	TRBD2	TRBV5-4	TGTGCCAGCCGCAACACTAGCGGGCCCTCCTACGAGCAGTACTTC	CASRNTSGPSYEQYF
TRBJ1-3	NA	NA	TRBV6-5	TGTGCCAGCAGTTGGGCGACAGGAAACACCATATATTTT	CASSWATGNTIYF
TRBJ1-4	few	NA	TRBV11-2	TGTGCCAGCAGCTTAGGCGTTGAAAAACTGTTTTTT	CASSLGVEKLFF
TRBJ2-2	NA	NA	TRBV19	TGTGCCAGTAGGGAAGGCCTTGACAGTACGAAAGGGGAGCTGTTTTTT	CASREGLDSTKGELFF
TRBJ1-2	NA	NA	TRBV9	TGTGCCAGCACCCGATCCCAGGGATTTCTAGCGGCCTACACCTTC	CASTRSQGFLAAYTF
TRBJ1-1	NA	TRBD1	TRBV4-1	TGCGCCAGCAGCCAAGGGACAGGGGGTGGGGTGAACACTGAAGCTTTCTTT	CASSQGTGGGVNTEAFF
TRBJ2-1	NA	TRBD2	TRBV10-2	TGCGCCAGCAGTGGCCTAGCGGGTAGCTACAATGAGCAGTTCTTC	CASSGLAGSYNEQFF
TRBJ1-3	NA	NA	TRBV29-1	TGCAGCTTTCCCCGACGGTCCGGGAGAAACACCATATATTTT	CSFPRRSGRNTIYF
TRBJ1-1	NA	NA	TRBV6-5	TGTGCCAGCAGTTACTCGGTCAGTATGAACACTGAAGCTTTCTTT	CASSYSVSMNTEAFF
TRBJ1-6	NA	NA	TRBV30	TGTGCCTGGACCGGCCGGGGGTTGGGGAATTCACCCCTCCACTTT	CAWTGRGLGNSPLHF
TRBJ1-1	NA	NA	TRBV7-9	TGTGCCAGCAGCTTAACCGGGGGTACTGAAGCTTTCTTT	CASSLTGGTEAFF
TRBJ2-7	NA	TRBD1	TRBV11-2	TGTGCCAGCAGGTCACGACCGGGACAGGGTGGTTACGAGCAGTACTTC	CASRSRPGQGGYEQYF
TRBJ1-1	NA	TRBD1	TRBV7-9	TGTGCCAGCAGCCAACCCCAGGGGGTAGGGTCTGAAGCTTTCTTT	CASSQPQGVGSEAFF
TRBJ2-1	NA	TRBD2	TRBV3-1/TRBV3-2	TGTGCCAGCAGCCAAGATCCTAGCGGGAGTAATGAGCAGTTCTTC	CASSQDPSGSNEQFF
TRBJ1-1	NA	NA	TRBV19	TGTGCCAGTAGTATTCAGGCAGGGATGAACACTGAAGCTTTCTTT	CASSIQAGMNTEAFF
TRBJ2-7	few	NA	TRBV24-1	TGTGCCACCAGGCAGACAGCAAATTCCTACGAGCAGTACTTC	CATRQTANSYEQYF
TRBJ1-2	NA	NA	TRBV27	TGTGCCACCTCGGGAGGGGGTAATGGCTACACCTTC	CATSGGGNGYTF
TRBJ1-2	NA	TRBD1	TRBV4-2	TGTGCCAGCAGCCAAGATGGACAGGGCTATGGCTACACCTTC	CASSQDGQGYGYTF
TRBJ2-5	once	TRBD1	TRBV19	TGTGCCAGTAGTATAGGGACAGGGAAAGAGACCCAGTACTTC	CASSIGTGKETQYF
TRBJ2-3	few	TRBD1	TRBV2	TGTGCCAGTGGGGGAAGGACAGGGGGTACAGATACGCAGTATTTT	CASGGRTGGTDTQYF
TRBJ1-1	NA	TRBD1	TRBV7-9	TGTGCCAGCAGCAAGGGACAGACGAACACTGAAGCTTTCTTT	CASSKGQTNTEAFF
TRBJ2-7	few	TRBD1	TRBV15	TGTGCCACCAGCAGAGATTACCAGGGGGTCTCCTACGAGCAGTACTTC	CATSRDYQGVSYEQYF
TRBJ1-5	NA	NA	TRBV27	TGTGCCAGCCAACCATTACAGGGAATGGGCAATCAGCCCCAGCATTTT	CASQPLQGMGNQPQHF
TRBJ1-2	NA	NA	TRBV3-1/TRBV3-2	TGTGCCAGCAGCCCAGGGTCTTCCTATGGCTACACCTTC	CASSPGSSYGYTF
TRBJ2-5	few	TRBD2	TRBV7-9	TGTGCCAGCAGCCCCGGGACTAGCGGGGAGACCCAGTACTTC	CASSPGTSGETQYF